Listed below are T cell receptor beta chains from one sample, sequenced in a study of control samples from healthy donors and cancer patients. This table comes from immunoSEQ multiplex PCR, and its TCRdb copy is limited to in-frame clones, with some not included. In the table there are around 170,000 clones, 92% of which are singletons. The sequencing sample was made of blood. All receptors come from a young woman in good health. Each CDR3 is given with its conserved first and last residue. The D gene is left open where the match is weak. Only part of the rows carry a size: once, few, many, or a class if the clone is expanded.

TRBJ2-7 TRBV7-2 NA TRBD1 TGTGCCAGCAGCTGGTCCCCGGCAGGGGGTTACGAGCAGTACTTC CASSWSPAGGYEQYF
TRBJ2-1 TRBV28 NA TRBD2 TGTGCCAGCAGTTTGTTAGCGGGGACCTACAATGAGCAGTTCTTC CASSLLAGTYNEQFF
TRBJ2-7 TRBV12-5 NA TRBD2 TGTGCTAGTGGTTCTAGCGGGGGTCCCTACGAGCAGTACTTC CASGSSGGPYEQYF
TRBJ1-2 TRBV28 NA TRBD1 TGTGCCAGCAGTTGGGGACAGGGACGAAATGGCTACACCTTC CASSWGQGRNGYTF
TRBJ2-1 TRBV2 NA TRBD2 TGTGCCAGCAGTAAAAGCGGGAGAGGGTACAATGAGCAGTTCTTC CASSKSGRGYNEQFF
TRBJ2-1 TRBV7-6 NA NA TGTGCCAGCAGCTTAAGGTCGCCAACCGGGACCTACAATGAGCAGTTCTTC CASSLRSPTGTYNEQFF
TRBJ2-6 TRBV30 NA NA TGTGCCTTCGGTGTGGTAACGTCCGGGGCCAACGTCCTGACTTTC CAFGVVTSGANVLTF
TRBJ2-5 TRBV6-2/TRBV6-3 NA TRBD2 TGTGCCAGCAGCTTACTAGCGGGAGCTCGTCCGGAGACCCAGTACTTC CASSLLAGARPETQYF
TRBJ1-4 TRBV28 NA TRBD1 TGTGCCAGCAGCCCACAGGACAGGGGAAGGTGGACTAATGAAAAACTGTTTTTT CASSPQDRGRWTNEKLFF
TRBJ1-6 TRBV5-1 once TRBD1 TGCGCCAGCAGCGGGGGGCCAGGGGGCCATAATTCACCCCTCCACTTT CASSGGPGGHNSPLHF
TRBJ1-1 TRBV4-1 NA TRBD1 TGCGCCAGCAGCCAAGATACGAGGGGGCGAACGAACACTGAAGCTTTCTTT CASSQDTRGRTNTEAFF
TRBJ2-3 TRBV5-4 NA NA TGTGCCAGCAGCTTGGTGGGGCAAGCCCTTGTTTTT CASSLVGQALVF
TRBJ2-7 TRBV4-2 NA TRBD2 TGTGCCAGCAGCCAAGAATCCAGCGGGAGTTACGAGCAGTACTTC CASSQESSGSYEQYF
TRBJ2-5 TRBV5-1 NA NA TGCGCCAGCAGCTTCTCCGGGAGAGGATGGGAGACCCAGTACTTC CASSFSGRGWETQYF
TRBJ1-6 TRBV19 NA NA TGTGCCAGTAGTCCCCGGGGGCTCAGCTCCTATAATTCACCCCTCCACTTT CASSPRGLSSYNSPLHF
TRBJ1-1 TRBV30 NA TRBD1 TGTGCCTGGAGTGCAGGGGGCGAGAACACTGAAGCTTTCTTT CAWSAGGENTEAFF
TRBJ1-5 TRBV19 once TRBD1 TGTGCCAGTCTCCAGGGGGGGAATAGCAATCAGCCCCAGCATTTT CASLQGGNSNQPQHF
TRBJ1-1 TRBV6-5 NA TRBD1 TGTGCCAGCAGTAATACAGGGGGGAACACTGAAGCTTTCTTT CASSNTGGNTEAFF